This T cell receptor beta chain is drawn from a study of blood T cell repertoires in COVID-19. Study context: Whether acute or convalescent, the COVID-19 samples came from the United States, Italy and Spain. Sources were T cells, B-cell-depleted T cells, or PBMCs; the material itself was cDNA or gDNA.

The CDR3 has 15 amino acids. Germline V gives CDR1 MNHEY, CDR2 SVGAGI. Those who participated ranged in age from roughly 18 to 89 years and resided in under 25 US areas. As handled by the study authors: Nucleated cell number was recorded as an estimate derived from reference gene primer amplification. The protocol was immunoSEQ multiplex PCR, while the TCRdb copy is restricted to in-frame clones and leaves out a portion. That table is the source of V, J and clone size, and D and trimming were worked out from the DNA. There are roughly 200,000 clones in the sample; roughly nine tenths occur only once, and under 2.5% lies in the top ten. This clone has just a few counts. Mismatch with germline at one junction end may stem from a read error.

The sequencing input was PBMCs or T cells enriched from blood (not recorded which). The chain combines TRBV6-5 with TRBJ2-7; 7 bases match TRBD1. This TCR came from a middle-aged woman with acute COVID-19. As DNA, the CDR3 is TGTGCCAGCAGTAACTCCGGGACAGCCCCCTACGAGCAGTACTTC. It specifies CASSNSGTAPYEQYF.